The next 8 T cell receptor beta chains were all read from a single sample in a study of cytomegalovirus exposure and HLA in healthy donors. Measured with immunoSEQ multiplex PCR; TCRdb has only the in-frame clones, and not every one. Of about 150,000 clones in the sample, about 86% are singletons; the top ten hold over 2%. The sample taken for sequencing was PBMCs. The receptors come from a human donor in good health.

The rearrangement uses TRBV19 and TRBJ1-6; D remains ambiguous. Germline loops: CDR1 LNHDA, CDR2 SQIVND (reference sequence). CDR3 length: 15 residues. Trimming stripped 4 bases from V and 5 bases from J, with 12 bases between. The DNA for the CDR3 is TGTGCCAGTAGTAGATATGGGCTTAATAATTCACCCCTCCACTTT. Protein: CASSRYGLNNSPLHF.

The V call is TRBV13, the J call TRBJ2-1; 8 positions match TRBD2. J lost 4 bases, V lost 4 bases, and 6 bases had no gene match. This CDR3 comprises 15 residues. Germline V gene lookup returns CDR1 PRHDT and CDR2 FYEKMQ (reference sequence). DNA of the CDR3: TGTGCCAGCAGCTCGACGGGACTAGTATACAATGAGCAGTTCTTC. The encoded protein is CASSSTGLVYNEQFF.

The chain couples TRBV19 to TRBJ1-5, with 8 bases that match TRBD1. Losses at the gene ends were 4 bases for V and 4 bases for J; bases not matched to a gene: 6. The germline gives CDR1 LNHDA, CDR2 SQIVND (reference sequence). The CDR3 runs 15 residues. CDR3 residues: CASSRGQGRNQPQHF. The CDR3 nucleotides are TGTGCCAGTAGTAGAGGACAGGGAAGAAATCAGCCCCAGCATTTT.

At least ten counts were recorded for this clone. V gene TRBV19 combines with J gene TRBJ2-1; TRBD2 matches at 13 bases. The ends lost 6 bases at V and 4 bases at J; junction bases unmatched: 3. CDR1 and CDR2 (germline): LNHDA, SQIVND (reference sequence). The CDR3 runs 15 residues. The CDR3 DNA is TGTGCCAGTAGCAAGACTAGCGGGAGGTACAATGAGCAGTTCTTC. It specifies CASSKTSGRYNEQFF.

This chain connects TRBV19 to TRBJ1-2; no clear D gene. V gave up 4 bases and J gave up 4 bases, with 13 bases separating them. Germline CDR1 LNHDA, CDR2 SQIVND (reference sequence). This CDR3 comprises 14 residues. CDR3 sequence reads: CASSRAPPGYGYTF. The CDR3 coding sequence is TGTGCCAGTAGTAGGGCTCCCCCCGGCTATGGCTACACCTTC.

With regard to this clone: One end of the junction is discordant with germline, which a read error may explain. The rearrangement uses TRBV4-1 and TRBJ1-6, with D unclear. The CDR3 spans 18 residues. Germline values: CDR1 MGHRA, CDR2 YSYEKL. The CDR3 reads CASSEEDLGSSYNSPLHF. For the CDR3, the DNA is TGCGCCAGCAGCGAAGAGGACTTAGGAAGCTCCTATAATTCACCCCTCCACTTT.

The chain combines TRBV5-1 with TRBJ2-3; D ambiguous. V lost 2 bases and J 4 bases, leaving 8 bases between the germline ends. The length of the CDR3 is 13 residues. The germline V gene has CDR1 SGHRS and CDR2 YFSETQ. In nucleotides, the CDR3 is TGCGCCAGCAGCTTCCAGGCTGCAGATACGCAGTATTTT. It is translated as CASSFQAADTQYF.

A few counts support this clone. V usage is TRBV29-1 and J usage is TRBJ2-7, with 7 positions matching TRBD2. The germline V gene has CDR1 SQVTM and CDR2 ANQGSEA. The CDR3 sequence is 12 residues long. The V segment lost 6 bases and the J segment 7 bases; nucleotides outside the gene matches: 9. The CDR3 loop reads CSVGDYLWEQYF. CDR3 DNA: TGCAGCGTGGGGGACTACCTATGGGAGCAGTACTTC.